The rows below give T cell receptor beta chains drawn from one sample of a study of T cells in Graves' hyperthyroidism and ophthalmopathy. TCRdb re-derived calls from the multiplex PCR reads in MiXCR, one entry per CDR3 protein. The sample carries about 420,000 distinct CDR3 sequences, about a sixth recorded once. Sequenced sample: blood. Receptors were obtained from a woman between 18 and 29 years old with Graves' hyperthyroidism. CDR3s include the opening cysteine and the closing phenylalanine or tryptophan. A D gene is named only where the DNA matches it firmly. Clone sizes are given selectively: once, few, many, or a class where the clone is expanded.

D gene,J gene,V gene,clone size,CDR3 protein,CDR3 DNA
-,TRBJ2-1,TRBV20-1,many,CSARPRLVSSYNEQFF,TGCAGTGCTAGACCCCGTTTAGTAAGCTCCTACAATGAGCAGTTCTTC
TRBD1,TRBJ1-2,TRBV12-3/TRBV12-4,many,CASSFSSGTGDYGYTF,TGTGCCAGCAGTTTCAGCTCCGGGACAGGGGACTATGGCTACACCTTC
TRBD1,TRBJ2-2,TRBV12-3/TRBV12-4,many,CASRRLRDSNTGELFF,TGTGCCAGCAGACGGCTCCGGGACAGCAACACCGGGGAGCTGTTTTTT
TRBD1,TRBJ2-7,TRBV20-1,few,CSASPTGVEYEQYF,TGCAGTGCTAGCCCGACAGGGGTGGAGTACGAGCAGTACTTC
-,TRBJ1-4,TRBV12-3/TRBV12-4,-,CASSSRLLSNEKLFF,TGTGCCAGCAGCTCCCGTCTGCTATCTAATGAAAAACTGTTTTTT
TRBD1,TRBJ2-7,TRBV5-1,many,CASSLGTGSFEQYF,TGCGCCAGCAGCTTGGGGACAGGGTCCTTCGAGCAGTACTTC
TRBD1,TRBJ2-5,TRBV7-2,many,CASSASGTGVETQYF,TGTGCCAGCAGCGCCTCCGGGACAGGGGTAGAGACCCAGTACTTC
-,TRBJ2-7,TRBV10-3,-,CATRGGSYEQYF,TGTGCCACCAGGGGAGGCTCCTACGAGCAGTACTTC
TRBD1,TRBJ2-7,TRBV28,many,CASSSGTEGPHEQYF,TGTGCCAGCAGTTCGGGGACAGAGGGCCCCCACGAGCAGTACTTC
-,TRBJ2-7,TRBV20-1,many,CSAVRDSYEQYF,TGCAGTGCTGTCAGGGACTCCTACGAGCAGTACTTC
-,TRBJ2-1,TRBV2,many,CASSDLGTHLSEQFF,TGTGCCAGCAGTGATCTCGGGACCCACCTCAGTGAGCAGTTCTTC
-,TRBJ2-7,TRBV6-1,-,CASRDIRDGYEQYF,TGTGCCAGCAGGGATATCCGGGACGGCTACGAGCAGTACTTC
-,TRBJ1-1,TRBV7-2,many,CASSFPRRNTEAFF,TGTGCCAGCAGCTTCCCGAGAAGGAACACTGAAGCTTTCTTT
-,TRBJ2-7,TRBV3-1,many,CASSRDTLGEQYF,TGTGCCAGCAGCCGGGACACATTGGGGGAGCAGTACTTC
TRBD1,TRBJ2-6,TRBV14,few,CASSFTGQVLVGANVLTF,TGTGCCAGCAGCTTCACAGGACAGGTCCTTGTTGGGGCCAACGTCCTGACTTTC
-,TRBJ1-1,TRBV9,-,CASSLSMGTEAFF,TGTGCCAGCAGCCTGTCGATGGGCACTGAAGCTTTCTTT
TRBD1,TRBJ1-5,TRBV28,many,CASRGQGVLRQPQHF,TGTGCCAGCCGAGGACAGGGGGTACTGAGGCAGCCCCAGCATTTT
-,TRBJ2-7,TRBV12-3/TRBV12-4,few,CASRGGGGRPRGSYEQYF,TGTGCCAGCAGGGGAGGAGGGGGTCGACCTCGTGGGTCCTACGAGCAGTACTTC
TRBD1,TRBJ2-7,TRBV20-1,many,CSAREDRVTFEQYF,TGCAGTGCTAGAGAGGACAGGGTGACTTTCGAGCAGTACTTC
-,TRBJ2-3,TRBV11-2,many,CASSLERNTQYF,TGTGCCAGCAGCTTAGAACGTAATACGCAGTATTTT
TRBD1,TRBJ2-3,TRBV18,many,CASSPTAGTATDTQYF,TGTGCCAGCTCACCGACTGCCGGGACAGCCACAGATACGCAGTATTTT
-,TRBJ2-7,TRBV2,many,CASSLAKTSSYEQYF,TGTGCCAGCAGTCTCGCAAAAACGAGCTCCTACGAGCAGTACTTC
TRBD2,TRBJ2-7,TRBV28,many,CASRGRTSGKLWQYF,TGTGCCAGCAGGGGAAGGACTAGCGGGAAGTTGTGGCAGTACTTC
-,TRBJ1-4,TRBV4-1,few,CASSQGPLLEKLFF,TGCGCCAGCAGCCAAGGCCCCTTACTTGAAAAACTGTTTTTT
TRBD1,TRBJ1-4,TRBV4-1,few,CASSQRTGEYATNEKLFF,TGCGCCAGCAGCCAACGGACAGGGGAATATGCAACTAATGAAAAACTGTTTTTT
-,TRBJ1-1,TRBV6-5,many,CASSYEVTEAFF,TGTGCCAGCAGTTACGAGGTAACTGAAGCTTTCTTT
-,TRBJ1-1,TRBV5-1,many,CASSSHPGTRGTEAFF,TGCGCCAGCAGCTCCCACCCCGGTACGCGGGGCACTGAAGCTTTCTTT
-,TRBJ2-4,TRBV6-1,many,CASSEGGSKNIQYF,TGTGCCAGCAGTGAAGGGGGGTCCAAAAACATTCAGTACTTC
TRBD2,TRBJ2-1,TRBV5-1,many,CASLESSGSSNEQFF,TGCGCCAGCTTGGAGTCTAGCGGGAGTAGCAATGAGCAGTTCTTC
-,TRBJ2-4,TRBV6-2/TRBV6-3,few,CASSYSVSVAKNIQYF,TGTGCCAGCAGTTACTCGGTTAGTGTGGCCAAAAACATTCAGTACTTC
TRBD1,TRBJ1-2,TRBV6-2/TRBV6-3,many,CASSRDSLGGYTF,TGTGCCAGCAGTCGGGACAGTCTTGGTGGCTACACCTTC
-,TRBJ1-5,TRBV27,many,CASSLLGRPLGNQPQHF,TGTGCCAGCAGTTTATTGGGCAGGCCCTTGGGCAATCAGCCCCAGCATTTT
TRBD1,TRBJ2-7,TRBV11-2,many,CASSLLGTDPYEQYF,TGTGCCAGCAGCTTACTGGGGACAGATCCCTACGAGCAGTACTTC
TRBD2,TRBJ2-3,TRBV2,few,CASSVVLAGVDTQYF,TGTGCCAGCAGTGTGGTGCTAGCGGGAGTGGATACGCAGTATTTT
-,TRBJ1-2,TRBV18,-,CASSRRGHFSNYGYTF,TGTGCCAGCTCTCGCCGGGGGCACTTTAGCAACTATGGCTACACCTTC
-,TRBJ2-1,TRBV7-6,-,CASSLSGRVGQFF,TGTGCCAGCAGCTTGAGTGGCAGGGTAGGGCAGTTCTTC
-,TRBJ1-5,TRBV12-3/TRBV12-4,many,CASSFSRGNQPQHF,TGTGCCAGCAGTTTTAGTAGGGGGAATCAGCCCCAGCATTTT
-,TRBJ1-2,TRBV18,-,CASSPLEITNYGYTF,TGTGCCAGCTCACCACTGGAGATAACTAACTATGGCTACACCTTC
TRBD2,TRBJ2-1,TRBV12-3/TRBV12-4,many,CASSVMPSGVNEQFF,TGTGCCAGCAGTGTTATGCCTAGCGGGGTGAATGAGCAGTTCTTC
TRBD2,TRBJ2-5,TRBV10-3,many,CAISDTGGSETQYF,TGTGCCATCAGTGACACGGGAGGGAGCGAGACCCAGTACTTC
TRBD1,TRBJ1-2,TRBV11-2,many,CASSRDSYGYTF,TGTGCCAGCAGCCGGGACAGCTATGGCTACACCTTC
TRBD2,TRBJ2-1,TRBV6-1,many,CASSEAAASGSLRNEQFF,TGTGCCAGCAGTGAAGCGGCAGCTAGCGGGAGTTTAAGGAATGAGCAGTTCTTC
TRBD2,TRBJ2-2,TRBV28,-,CASTPTSGGSGTGELFF,TGTGCCAGCACCCCGACTAGCGGGGGGTCTGGCACCGGGGAGCTGTTTTTT
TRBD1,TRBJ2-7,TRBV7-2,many,CASRPTGSSYEQYF,TGTGCCAGTAGGCCGACAGGGAGCTCCTACGAGCAGTACTTC
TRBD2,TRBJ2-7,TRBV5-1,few,CASSLGLAGTWEQYF,TGCGCCAGCAGCTTAGGACTAGCGGGGACCTGGGAGCAGTACTTC
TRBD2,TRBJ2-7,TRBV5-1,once,CASSTSLASAGGNCEQYF,TGCGCCAGCAGCACATCCCTCGCATCGGCGGGAGGAAACTGCGAGCAGTACTTC
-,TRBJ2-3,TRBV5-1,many,CASTRPGTSTDTQYF,TGCGCCAGCACCCGGCCCGGAACGAGCACAGATACGCAGTATTTT
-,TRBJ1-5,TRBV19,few,CASSQIGTPEQPQHF,TGTGCCAGTAGCCAGATCGGGACTCCTGAACAGCCCCAGCATTTT
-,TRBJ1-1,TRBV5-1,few,CASSLVGTGFLNTEAFF,TGCGCCAGCAGCTTGGTGGGGACGGGCTTTTTGAACACTGAAGCTTTCTTT
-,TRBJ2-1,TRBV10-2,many,CASSESRTVNNEQFF,TGCGCCAGCAGTGAGTCGAGGACAGTAAACAATGAGCAGTTCTTC
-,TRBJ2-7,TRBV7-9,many,CASSPRSGHEQYF,TGTGCCAGCAGCCCCCGCAGCGGACATGAGCAGTACTTC
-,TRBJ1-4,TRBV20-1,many,CSARGTITGTSATNEKLFF,TGCAGTGCTAGAGGTACCATAACAGGGACGTCAGCAACTAATGAAAAACTGTTTTTT
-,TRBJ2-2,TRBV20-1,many,CSARVTGARGELFF,TGCAGTGCTAGAGTAACGGGGGCTCGCGGGGAGCTGTTTTTT